This T cell receptor (beta chain) was retrieved from a study of shared clonotypes between healthy human individuals. Points from the study as a whole: Of the naive CD4 clonotypes, roughly 5% were shared across several donors. Shared clonotypes across all four donors exceeded non-shared ones in generation probability.

The naive CD8 subset, CD45RO-negative cells positively selected for CCR7, excluded terminally differentiated effector memory CD45RA+ cells. V was pared by 5 bases and J by 1 base, with 6 bases between. Germline CDR1 SEHNR, CDR2 FQNEAQ (reference sequence). This CDR3 region has 13 residues. The assay was immunoSEQ multiplex PCR, and TCRdb's table has in-frame clones only and misses some. Of fewer than 850,000 clones in the sample, 90% to 98% were seen once. Concerning this clone: The antigen remains unidentified.

This chain links TRBV7-9 with TRBJ2-1; D possibly corresponds to TRBD1 (5 bases). The TCR comes from a man aged 25-40 years in good health. The specimen was naive CD8+ T cells sorted from blood. CDR3 residues: CASSRQSYNEQFF. The DNA for the CDR3 is TGTGCCAGCAGCCGACAGTCCTACAATGAGCAGTTCTTC.